This T cell receptor beta chain is from a study of blood T cell repertoires in COVID-19. The wider study: Sources were T cells, B-cell-depleted T cells, or PBMCs; the material itself was cDNA or gDNA.

CDR1 and CDR2 from the germline V gene are SQVTM and ANQGSEA. V lost 6 bases, J lost 5 bases, and 16 bases lay in between. The CDR3 has 13 amino acids. The Seattle patients, enrolled during active infection, were followed longitudinally. Original analysis: Estimates of nucleated cell counts were drawn from the amplification of reference gene primers. TCRdb's table, derived via immunoSEQ multiplex PCR, lists solely in-frame clones and lacks some. The D gene and trimming were derived from the DNA, and the V and J assignments and clone size from that table. The table records about 290,000 clones, around 92% of them present only once.

V and J are TRBV29-1 and TRBJ1-1, with a possible D match to TRBD1 (6 bases). The clonotype comes from a woman in her 30s with COVID-19, enrolled during active disease. Sequenced: peripheral blood. Here the CDR3 reads CSVALGGGTEAFF. The CDR3 bases are TGCAGCGTCGCCCTAGGGGGAGGGACTGAAGCTTTCTTT.